A single sample is the source of the 31 T cell receptor beta chains below, sequenced in a study of blood T cells in healthy people across ages. Together with a sample-barcoded 5' primer, a J-beta primer mix was included in a second PCR lasting about 6 to 11 cycles. TCRdb reanalysed the 5' RACE reads using MiXCR and keeps one entry per CDR3 protein. The repertoire holds some 1 million distinct CDR3 sequences, with 35% to 50% as singletons. Sample: blood. The receptors derive from a woman aged 60-75 years in good health.

This chain links TRBV27 with TRBJ2-1; D possibly corresponds to TRBD1 (6 bases). The CDR3 consists of 16 residues. Germline V gene sequence: CDR1 MNHEY, CDR2 SMNVEV (reference sequence). V dropped 5 bases and J dropped 3 bases, with 17 bases sitting between them. The CDR3 reads CASSLSSRDNYNEQFF. CDR3 bases: TGTGCCAGCAGTCTTAGCTCCAGGGACAACTACAATGAGCAGTTCTTC.

The V and J genes are TRBV29-1 and TRBJ1-2, with TRBD1 matching over 7 bases. Germline V lookup: CDR1 SQVTM, CDR2 ANQGSEA. Trimming at V came to 6 bases and at J to 4 bases, leaving 11 bases not matched to a gene. There are 14 residues in the CDR3. DNA for the CDR3: TGCAGCGTCCAAAGCGGCAGGGGGGGCTATGGCTACACCTTC. Its translation is CSVQSGRGGYGYTF.

Comment on this clonotype: The junction departs from germline at one end; a sequencing error may be responsible. The chain joins TRBV4-1 to TRBJ2-1; either TRBD1 or TRBD2 may fit D (6 bases each). Germline loops: CDR1 MGHRA, CDR2 YSYEKL. The CDR3 is 18 residues long. The CDR3 sequence is CASSQDLSYRGTYNEQFF. CDR3 nucleotide sequence: TGCGCCAGCAGCCAAGACCTATCGTATCGCGGGACATACAATGAGCAGTTCTTT.

V gene TRBV20-1 combines with J gene TRBJ1-4, with 10 bases that match TRBD1. The CDR3 sequence is 15 residues long. Germline loops: CDR1 DFQATT, CDR2 SNEGSKA (reference sequence). Trimming cost V 3 bases and J 7 bases; bases outside gene matches: 8. CDR3 nucleotides: TGCAGTGCTAGCACCCAGACAGGGGGCTTTGAAAAACTGTTTTTT. Its protein product is CSASTQTGGFEKLFF.

The chain is built from TRBV5-1 and TRBJ2-5; maybe TRBD2 (6 bases). Germline V gives CDR1 SGHRS, CDR2 YFSETQ. This CDR3 is built from 14 residues. V was cut by 0 bases and J by 2 bases, with 8 bases left in between. CDR3: CASSLDAGQETQYF. The DNA of the CDR3 is TGCGCCAGCAGCTTGGATGCGGGACAAGAGACCCAGTACTTC.

In this sample, this clonotype turned up a few times. V is TRBV20-1 and J is TRBJ2-7; 12 positions match TRBD2. The CDR3 spans 18 residues. J gave up 5 bases and V 2 bases, and 16 bases lay outside the gene matches. CDR1 DFQATT and CDR2 SNEGSKA come from the germline V gene (reference sequence). The CDR3 DNA sequence: TGCAGTGCTAGACCCCCCATACTAGCGGGAGGCCCCAAAAACGAGCAGTACTTC. Translating gives CSARPPILAGGPKNEQYF.

V usage is TRBV15 and J usage is TRBJ2-4, with unresolved D. The CDR3 consists of 16 residues. Germline V gene sequence: CDR1 LNHNV, CDR2 YYDKDF (reference sequence). V was cut by 0 bases and J by 0 bases, with 9 bases left in between. CDR3 residues: CATSRDRAPAKNIQYF. The CDR3 DNA reads TGTGCCACCAGCAGAGATAGGGCACCAGCCAAAAACATTCAGTACTTC.

This chain joins TRBV6-5 and TRBJ2-7; no clear D gene. The germline V gene encodes CDR1 MNHEY and CDR2 SVGAGI. V lost 0 bases and J lost 0, with 12 bases in between. The CDR3 consists of 16 residues. CDR3 in amino acids: CASSYSTGLSSYEQYF. Written as DNA, the CDR3 is TGTGCCAGCAGTTACTCGACGGGCCTCAGCTCCTACGAGCAGTACTTC.

In regard to this clonotype: A much larger clone differs from this one at a single base, so this may be a read error. The chain uses TRBV21-1 and TRBJ1-2; the table's D call TRBD1 went unverified against the DNA. TRBV21-1 has pseudogene status. The CDR3 covers 15 residues. CDR3 protein: CASSARQGLNLGYIF. The DNA for the CDR3 is TGTGCCAGCAGCGCCCGACAGGGATTGAATCTCGGCTACATCTTC.

This clonotype was recorded at least ten times. V and J are TRBV20-1 and TRBJ1-2, with D uncertain. From germline, CDR1 is DFQATT and CDR2 SNEGSKA (reference sequence). V lost 6 bases and J lost 4, with 12 bases in between. The CDR3 is 12 amino acids. This CDR3 is CSALDGIYGYTF. CDR3 DNA sequence: TGCAGTGCCCTGGACGGAATCTATGGCTACACCTTC.

The V gene is TRBV29-1, the J gene TRBJ2-7, with a weak D call TRBD1 (6 bases). CDR1 and CDR2 (germline): SQVTM, ANQGSEA. This CDR3 has 14 residues. V lost 4 bases and J 1 base, leaving 14 bases between the germline ends. The CDR3, as DNA: TGCAGCGTTGGCAGGGACACGGGGTCCTACGAGCAGTACTTC. Translating it yields CSVGRDTGSYEQYF.

The gene calls are TRBV25-1 and TRBJ2-2; D unresolved. The CDR3 has 15 residues. V was trimmed by 1 base and J by 7 bases, leaving 13 bases between them. Per germline, CDR1 MGHDK and CDR2 SYGVNS. DNA for the CDR3: TGTGCCAGCAGTGAATCGGCAGTCCGGAGCGGGGAGCTGTTTTTT. Amino acid sequence: CASSESAVRSGELFF.

This chain links TRBV19 with TRBJ2-1; 11 nucleotides match TRBD1. Germline loops: CDR1 LNHDA, CDR2 SQIVND (reference sequence). CDR3 size: 15 residues. The V gene end was trimmed by 2 bases and the J gene end by 7 bases; junction bases not matched to a gene: 4. In nucleotides, the CDR3 is TGTGCCAGTAGTATAATGGGACAGGGGGGGAATGAGCAGTTCTTC. It encodes CASSIMGQGGNEQFF.

The rearrangement links TRBV5-1 to TRBJ1-2; maybe TRBD1 (6 bases). V was shortened by 3 bases and J by 8 bases, with 20 bases between the two germline ends. This CDR3 contains 15 residues. The germline V gene encodes CDR1 SGHRS and CDR2 YFSETQ. The DNA for the CDR3 is TGCGCCAGCAGCTATGTAGGACAGACCAACAGAGGCTACACCTTC. Amino acid sequence: CASSYVGQTNRGYTF.

The chain carries TRBV6-1 and TRBJ2-5, with D hard to call. The V end was cut by 11 bases, the J end by 5 bases, with 9 bases between. Germline assignment: CDR1 MNHNS and CDR2 SASEGT. The CDR3 runs to 10 residues. The CDR3 DNA reads as TGTGCCTCCCAAGAGGAGACCCAGTACTTC. Its protein product is CASQEETQYF.

This clonotype came up a few times. The V gene is TRBV15, the J gene TRBJ2-1; no clear D gene. V shed 1 base and J shed 5 bases, with 12 bases lying between them. This CDR3 has 15 residues. The germline gives CDR1 LNHNV, CDR2 YYDKDF (reference sequence). CDR3 in DNA: TGTGCCACCAGCAGAGTTGGTTATCTTGACAATGAGCAGTTCTTC. It encodes CATSRVGYLDNEQFF.

The chain links TRBV27 to TRBJ2-1, with 9 bases aligning to TRBD2. V trimming: 4 bases; J trimming: 4 bases; junction bases outside the gene matches: 8. Germline-derived CDR1 and CDR2 are MNHEY and SMNVEV (reference sequence). There are 16 residues in the CDR3. As DNA, the CDR3 is TGTGCCAGCAGTTCCCGACTAGCGGAAGGGTACAATGAGCAGTTCTTC. Amino acids: CASSSRLAEGYNEQFF.

The chain joins TRBV5-6 to TRBJ2-1; TRBD2 matches at 8 bases. This CDR3 is built from 18 residues. The germline CDR1 and CDR2 sequences are SGHDT and YYEEEE. J lost 0 bases, V lost 4 bases, and 12 bases had no gene match. The CDR3 is CASSQGLVGGGSYNEQFF. The CDR3 region has the DNA TGTGCCAGCAGCCAGGGACTAGTAGGAGGGGGCTCCTACAATGAGCAGTTCTTC.

The chain links TRBV20-1 to TRBJ2-4; 7 bases are a match to TRBD1. V shed 3 bases, J shed 13 bases, and the junction held 9 bases outside the gene matches. Per germline, CDR1 DFQATT and CDR2 SNEGSKA (reference sequence). CDR3 length: 12 residues. DNA of the CDR3: TGCAGTGCTAGTCAGGGGGAATTGGGGCAGTACTTC. Protein: CSASQGELGQYF.

The chain has TRBV7-2 and TRBJ1-4, with a weak D call TRBD1 (5 bases). The V end was cut by 3 bases, the J end by 4 bases, with 15 bases between. The CDR3 loop spans 16 amino acids. Germline loops: CDR1 SGHTA, CDR2 FQGNSA. The CDR3 here is CASSLGLHRDNEKLFF. The CDR3 region has the DNA TGTGCCAGCAGCTTGGGACTTCATCGGGATAATGAAAAACTGTTTTTT.

The chain couples TRBV10-3 to TRBJ2-6; TRBD1 matches 9 bases. With 8 bases clipped from V and 2 bases from J, the junction kept 4 bases outside the gene matches. CDR1 and CDR2 from the germline V gene are ENHRY and SYGVKD. This CDR3 has 15 amino acids. The CDR3 nucleotides read TGTGCCATCGCAGGGACAGGGACTGGGGCCAACGTCCTGACTTTC. Its translation: CAIAGTGTGANVLTF.

The J gene is TRBJ1-1, the V gene TRBV7-3; D possibly corresponds to TRBD1 (6 bases). With 5 bases removed from V and 1 base from J, the gap between germline ends came to 14 bases. This CDR3 is built from 15 residues. CDR1 and CDR2 from the germline V gene are SGHTA and FQGTGA. The chain's CDR3 is CASSPLGASNTEAFF. CDR3 nucleotide sequence: TGTGCCAGCAGCCCGTTGGGGGCTTCGAACACTGAAGCTTTCTTT.

This clonotype showed up just once. This rearrangement joins TRBV27 to TRBJ2-2, with 11 bases lining up with TRBD2. The CDR3 has 16 residues. Germline assignment: CDR1 MNHEY and CDR2 SMNVEV (reference sequence). The junction had 3 bases not matched to a gene; V was cut back by 5 bases and J by 1 base. The CDR3 loop is CASSIGTSGNTGELFF. In nucleotides, the CDR3 is TGTGCCAGCAGTATCGGGACTAGCGGGAACACCGGGGAGCTGTTTTTT.

This clonotype has a handful of counts. This rearrangement joins TRBV29-1 to TRBJ1-2, with 8 bases matching TRBD1. Germline CDR1 and CDR2: SQVTM and ANQGSEA. The CDR3 is 12 amino acids. V trimming: 7 bases; J trimming: 4 bases; junction bases outside the gene matches: 5. For the CDR3, the DNA is TGCAGCGGTGGAGGACAGGGCTATGGCTACACCTTC. Translation: CSGGGQGYGYTF.

The CDR3 nucleotides are TGTGCCAGCAGTTCCCTTGGCGGGGGGCTCTCAACTAATGAAAAACTGTTTTTT. Its translation: CASSSLGGGLSTNEKLFF. This sequence joins TRBV27 and TRBJ1-4; maybe TRBD1 (6 bases). From germline, CDR1 is MNHEY and CDR2 SMNVEV (reference sequence). This CDR3 contains 18 residues. V was trimmed by 4 bases and J by 0 bases, leaving 18 bases between them.

Only a few counts were recorded for this clonotype. The V and J genes are TRBV27 and TRBJ1-4; 8 bases align to TRBD1. CDR3 length: 15 residues. J lost 7 bases, V lost 5 bases, and 9 bases had no gene match. Germline lookup yields CDR1 MNHEY and CDR2 SMNVEV (reference sequence). As DNA, the CDR3 is TGTGCCAGCAGTAACCGGCAGGGGGCGTTTGAAAAACTGTTTTTT. Residues: CASSNRQGAFEKLFF.

J is TRBJ2-7 and V is TRBV15; D is unresolved. Between the trimmed V and J ends, which lost 3 bases and 1 base, there was a span of 7 bases. In germline, CDR1 is LNHNV, CDR2 YYDKDF (reference sequence). The CDR3 totals 13 residues. CDR3 in amino acids: CATSSERSYEQYF. Here the CDR3 DNA reads TGTGCCACCAGCAGCGAACGATCCTACGAGCAGTACTTC. Looking up the rest from reference TRBV15 and TRBJ2-7 gives the full variable domain: DAMVIQNPRYQVTQFGKPVTLSCSQTLNHNVMYWYQQKSSQAPKLLFHYYDKDFNNEADTPDNFQSRRPNTSFCFLDIRSPGLGDTAMYLCATSSERSYEQYFGPGTRLTVT.

The rearrangement uses TRBV7-9 and TRBJ1-1; D is uncertain. Germline CDR1 and CDR2: SEHNR and FQNEAQ (reference sequence). V dropped 0 bases and J dropped 4 bases, with 6 bases sitting between them. The CDR3 covers 13 residues. The CDR3 DNA reads as TGTGCCAGCAGCTTAGCCCCGGGCACTGAAGCTTTCTTT. Translation gives CASSLAPGTEAFF.

The chain links TRBV2 to TRBJ1-5, with D possibly being TRBD1 (6 bases). Germline V gene sequence: CDR1 SNHLY, CDR2 FYNNEI. The CDR3 length is 16 residues. The ends were cut back, 4 bases at V and 0 bases at J, with 13 bases in the middle. The CDR3 DNA follows: TGTGCCAGCAGTGGGACGCAGGGGAGTAGCAATCAGCCCCAGCATTTT. Translating it yields CASSGTQGSSNQPQHF.

The genes are TRBV7-8 and TRBJ2-7; TRBD2 matches 11 bases. The CDR3 has 15 amino acids. The germline V gene encodes CDR1 SGHVS and CDR2 FQNEAQ. J gave up 4 bases and V 3 bases, and 5 bases lay outside the gene matches. This chain's CDR3 is CASSFTSGRMYEQYF. As DNA, the CDR3 is TGTGCCAGCAGCTTCACTAGCGGGAGAATGTACGAGCAGTACTTC.

The chain couples TRBV6-6 to TRBJ1-2; D call uncertain. The CDR3 has 15 amino acids. Germline CDR1 and CDR2: MNHNY and SVGAGI (reference sequence). V lost 6 bases to trimming and J lost 2 bases, with 16 bases between them. Here the CDR3 DNA reads TGTGCCAGCAGGCCGGTGGGGATATCCAACTATGGCTACACCTTC. Translated, it gives CASRPVGISNYGYTF.